The sequence of this T cell receptor (beta chain) was determined in a study of blood T cell repertoires in COVID-19. Study background: The cDNA or gDNA used as material had been derived from T cells, B-cell-depleted T cells, or PBMCs.

This clone has more than one count but fewer than ten. In the original analysis: How many nucleated cells were present was estimated from reference gene primer amplification. Produced via immunoSEQ multiplex PCR; TCRdb's table is partial and in-frame only. V and J calls and clone size are copied from that table; D and trimming were computed from the DNA. The repertoire has hundreds of thousands of clones, approximately 87% of them found once; the top ten carry 2% to 2.5%. V lost 5 bases, J lost 1 base, and 8 bases lay in between. Germline V gives CDR1 SGHAT, CDR2 FQNNGV. This CDR3 is built from 13 residues.

The clonotype originates from a woman aged 45-65 years with acute or convalescent COVID-19. The V and J genes are TRBV11-2 and TRBJ1-2, with D maybe TRBD1 (6 bases). The specimen was peripheral blood. CDR3 coding DNA: TGTGCCAGCAGCCCGGACAGTAACTATGGCTACACCTTC. As protein: CASSPDSNYGYTF.